The entry below describes one T cell receptor (beta chain). Its antigen is still unknown. The CDR3 extends over 15 amino acids. The trim removed 4 bases at V and 5 bases at J, leaving 7 bases unmatched. Primers for the PCR totalled 60 Vbeta and 13 Jbeta. Produced via immunoSEQ multiplex PCR; TCRdb's table is partial and in-frame only. The sample carries about 140,000 clones, around 77% recorded once. This specimen belongs to a study of cytomegalovirus exposure and HLA in healthy donors. Findings and limits, study-wide: The study labeled fewer than 200 TCR beta chains cytomegalovirus-associated. In the analysis, some V segments, TRBV6-2 and TRBV6-3 included, were excluded as indistinguishable. Most TCRs appeared rarely, but some public TCRs recurred in many donors.

The source of this sequence is a man aged 25 to 45 in good health and CMV-seronegative. The chain carries TRBV23-1 and TRBJ2-3, with 9 bases matching TRBD1. Being an ORF, TRBV23-1 has a function that is uncertain. Sequencing input: PBMCs. CDR3: CASSRRYRGRDTQYF. CDR3 in DNA: TGCGCCAGCAGTCGGAGATACAGGGGGCGAGATACGCAGTATTTT.